This T cell receptor beta chain was profiled in a study of cytomegalovirus exposure and HLA in healthy donors. V shed 2 bases and J 3 bases; nucleotides not matched to a gene: 5. This CDR3 comprises 15 residues. Germline V gene sequence: CDR1 SGHVS, CDR2 FQNEAQ. Primers for the PCR totalled 60 Vbeta and 13 Jbeta. TCRdb keeps only in-frame clones here, not all; method: immunoSEQ multiplex PCR. This sample carries about 190,000 clones, 60% to 85% of them seen once, and the ten largest clones take roughly 1.5%. This clone was counted between two and nine times. The chain joins TRBV7-8 to TRBJ1-2; 8 bases agree with TRBD1. This TCR derives from a woman in her late teens or twenties in good health and CMV-seronegative. Sequenced: PBMCs. The CDR3: CASSLSVQGDYGYTF. CDR3 nucleotide sequence: TGTGCCAGCAGCTTATCAGTACAGGGGGACTATGGCTACACCTTC.